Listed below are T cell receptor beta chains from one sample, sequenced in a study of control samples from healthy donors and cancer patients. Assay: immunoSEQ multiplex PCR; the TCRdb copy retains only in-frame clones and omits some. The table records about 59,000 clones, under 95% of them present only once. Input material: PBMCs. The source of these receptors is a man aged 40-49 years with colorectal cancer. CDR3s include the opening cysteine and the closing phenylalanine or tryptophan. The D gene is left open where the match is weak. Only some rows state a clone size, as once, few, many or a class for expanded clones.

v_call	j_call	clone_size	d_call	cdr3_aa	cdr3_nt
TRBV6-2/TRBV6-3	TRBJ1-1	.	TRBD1	CASSWRQGRRTEAFF	TGTGCCAGCAGTTGGAGACAGGGGCGGAGGACTGAAGCTTTCTTT
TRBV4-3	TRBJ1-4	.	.	CASSQGFPGGDEKLFF	TGCGCCAGCAGCCAAGGATTCCCGGGCGGGGATGAAAAACTGTTTTTT
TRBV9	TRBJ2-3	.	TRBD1	CASSGELGQGARAQYF	TGTGCCAGCAGCGGGGAGCTGGGACAGGGGGCGCGGGCGCAGTATTTT
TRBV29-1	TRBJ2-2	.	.	CSVLRSSPGELFF	TGCAGCGTTCTACGGAGTTCCCCCGGGGAGCTGTTTTTT
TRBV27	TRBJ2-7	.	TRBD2	CASSFFSGGTYEQYF	TGTGCCAGCAGTTTTTTTAGCGGGGGTACCTACGAGCAGTACTTC
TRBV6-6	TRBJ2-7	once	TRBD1	CASSPLRTGDSEQYF	TGTGCCAGCAGTCCACTGAGGACAGGGGACAGCGAGCAGTACTTC
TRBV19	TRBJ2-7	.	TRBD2	CASSIASERGYEQYF	TGTGCCAGTAGTATAGCATCCGAGCGGGGCTACGAGCAGTACTTC
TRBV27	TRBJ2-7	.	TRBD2	CASSFGSGGTYEQYF	TGTGCCAGCAGTTTTGGGAGCGGGGGGACCTACGAGCAGTACTTC
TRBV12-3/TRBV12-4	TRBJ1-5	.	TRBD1	CASSTQGNQPQHF	TGTGCCAGCAGTACACAGGGGAATCAGCCCCAGCATTTT
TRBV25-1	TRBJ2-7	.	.	CASSERGWDEQYF	TGTGCCAGCAGTGAAAGGGGATGGGACGAGCAGTACTTC
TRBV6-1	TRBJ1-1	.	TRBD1	CASSVGQPIVNTEAFF	TGTGCCAGCAGTGTGGGACAGCCAATAGTGAACACTGAAGCTTTCTTT
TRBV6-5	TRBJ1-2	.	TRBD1	CASKRDREFNYGYTF	TGTGCCAGCAAACGCGACAGGGAATTTAACTATGGCTACACCTTC
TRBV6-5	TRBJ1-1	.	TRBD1	CASSPEGGKTEAFF	TGTGCCAGCAGCCCGGAAGGGGGCAAAACTGAAGCTTTCTTT
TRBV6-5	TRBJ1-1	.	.	CASSRGDTEAFF	TGTGCCAGCAGTAGGGGTGACACTGAAGCTTTCTTT
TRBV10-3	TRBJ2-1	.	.	CAITAGQQSSYNEQFF	TGTGCCATCACAGCGGGACAGCAGAGCTCCTACAATGAGCAGTTCTTC
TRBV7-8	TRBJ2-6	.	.	CASSLKGTGTGANVLTF	TGTGCCAGCAGCTTAAAAGGAACCGGAACTGGGGCCAACGTCCTGACTTTC
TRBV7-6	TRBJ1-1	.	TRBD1	CASSSEVTGTGGTEAFF	TGTGCCAGCAGCTCCGAGGTGACCGGGACAGGGGGAACTGAAGCTTTCTTT
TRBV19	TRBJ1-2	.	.	CASSIDSTEPGYTF	TGTGCCAGTAGTATAGACTCGACAGAGCCGGGCTACACCTTC
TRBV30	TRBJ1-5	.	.	CAWSVGAYSNQPQHF	TGTGCCTGGAGTGTGGGGGCGTATAGCAATCAGCCCCAGCATTTT
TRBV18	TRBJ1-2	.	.	CASSPKEGYGYTF	TGTGCCAGCTCACCTAAAGAGGGCTATGGCTACACCTTC
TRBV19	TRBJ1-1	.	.	CASSVGRNEAEAFF	TGTGCCAGTAGTGTGGGGCGGAACGAAGCTGAAGCTTTCTTT
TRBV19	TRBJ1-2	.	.	CASSIETGGADYGYTF	TGTGCCAGTAGTATAGAAACCGGGGGCGCAGACTATGGCTACACCTTC
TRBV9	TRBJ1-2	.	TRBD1	CASSLEGTGSGYTF	TGTGCCAGCAGCTTAGAAGGGACAGGGAGCGGCTACACCTTC
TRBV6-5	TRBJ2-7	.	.	CASLFRGGFDYEQYF	TGTGCCAGCCTTTTTAGGGGGGGGTTCGACTACGAGCAGTACTTC
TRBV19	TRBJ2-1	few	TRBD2	CASSQYRLAGEIYNEQFF	TGTGCCAGTAGTCAATACCGACTAGCGGGGGAGATATACAATGAGCAGTTCTTC
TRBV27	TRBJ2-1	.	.	CASSLSGGDYNEQFF	TGTGCCAGCAGTTTATCGGGCGGGGATTACAATGAGCAGTTCTTC
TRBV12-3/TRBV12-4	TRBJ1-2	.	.	CASSLIGTQSYTF	TGTGCCAGCAGTTTAATCGGGACTCAGAGCTACACCTTC
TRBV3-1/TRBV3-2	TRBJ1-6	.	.	CASSLQGQTYNSPLHF	TGTGCCAGCAGCCTCCAAGGACAGACCTATAATTCACCCCTCCACTTT
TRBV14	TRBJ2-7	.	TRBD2	CASSLNLAGRMDF	TGTGCCAGCAGCCTCAATCTAGCGGGGAGAATGGACTTC
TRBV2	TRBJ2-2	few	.	CASSEAKGLTNTGELFF	TGTGCCAGCAGTGAAGCGAAGGGGCTGACGAACACCGGGGAGCTGTTTTTT
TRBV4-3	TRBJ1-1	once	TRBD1	CASSPTDRGLEAFF	TGCGCCAGCAGCCCAACAGACAGGGGGCTTGAAGCTTTCTTT
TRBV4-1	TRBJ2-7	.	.	CASSQALLAATYEQYF	TGCGCCAGCAGCCAGGCCTTACTGGCAGCCACCTACGAGCAGTACTTC
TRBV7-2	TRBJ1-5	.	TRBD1	CASSLGTGGSNQPQHF	TGTGCCAGCAGCTTAGGGACAGGCGGTTCCAATCAGCCCCAGCATTTT
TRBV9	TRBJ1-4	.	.	CASGRNEKLFF	TGTGCCAGCGGAAGAAATGAAAAACTGTTTTTT
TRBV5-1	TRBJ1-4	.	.	CASSFGGESEKLFF	TGCGCCAGCAGCTTTGGGGGAGAAAGTGAAAAACTGTTTTTT
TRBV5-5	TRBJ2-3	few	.	CASSLDYSTDTQYF	TGTGCCAGCAGCTTGGACTACTCCACAGATACGCAGTATTTT
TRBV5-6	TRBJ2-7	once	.	CASSLTAEQYF	TGTGCCAGCAGCCTGACAGCCGAGCAGTACTTC
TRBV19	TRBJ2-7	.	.	CASSIDRGRPEQYF	TGTGCCAGTAGTATTGATCGGGGGCGACCCGAGCAGTACTTC
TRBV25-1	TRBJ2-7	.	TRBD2	CASSDPTGGAIYEQYF	TGTGCCAGCAGTGACCCCACCGGGGGGGCGATCTACGAGCAGTACTTC
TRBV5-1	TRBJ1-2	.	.	CASSLVGDYGYTF	TGCGCCAGCAGCTTGGTGGGAGACTATGGCTACACCTTC
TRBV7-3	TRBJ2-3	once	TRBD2	CASSLTGLVSDTQYF	TGTGCCAGCAGCTTAACCGGACTAGTCTCAGATACGCAGTATTTT
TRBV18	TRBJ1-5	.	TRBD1	CASSSGTGGGSNQPQHF	TGTGCCAGCTCGTCCGGGACAGGGGGGGGGAGCAATCAGCCCCAGCATTTT
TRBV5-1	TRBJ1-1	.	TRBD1	CASSGGQGFGTEAFF	TGCGCCAGCAGCGGCGGACAGGGCTTTGGCACTGAAGCTTTCTTT
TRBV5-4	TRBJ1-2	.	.	CASSSTSDYGYTF	TGTGCCAGCAGCTCGACAAGCGACTATGGCTACACCTTC
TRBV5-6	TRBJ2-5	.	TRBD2	CASSLTSGDQETQYF	TGTGCCAGCAGCCTGACTAGCGGGGACCAAGAGACCCAGTACTTC
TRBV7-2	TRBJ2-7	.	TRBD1	CASSSQGQVVVEQYF	TGTGCCAGCAGCTCCCAGGGACAGGTAGTGGTAGAGCAGTACTTC
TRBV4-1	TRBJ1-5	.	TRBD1	CASGGADRDNQPQHF	TGCGCCAGCGGGGGCGCGGACAGGGACAATCAGCCCCAGCATTTT
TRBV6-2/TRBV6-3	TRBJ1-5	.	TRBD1	CASSAGTGSSGVTNQPQHF	TGTGCCAGCAGCGCCGGGACAGGGTCTAGTGGGGTCACCAATCAGCCCCAGCATTTT
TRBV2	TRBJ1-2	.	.	CASSEGTHYGYTF	TGTGCCAGCAGTGAAGGAACACACTATGGCTACACCTTC
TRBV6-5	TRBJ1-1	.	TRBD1	CASSWDRENTEAFF	TGTGCCAGCAGTTGGGACAGGGAAAACACTGAAGCTTTCTTT
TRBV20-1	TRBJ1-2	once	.	CSAQGYTF	TGCAGTGCTCAGGGCTACACCTTC
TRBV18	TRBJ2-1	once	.	CASSPVVAINSYNEQFF	TGTGCCAGCTCGCCCGTGGTCGCGATCAATTCCTACAATGAGCAGTTCTTC
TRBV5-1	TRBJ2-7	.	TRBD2	CASSVQSSGGYEQYF	TGCGCCAGCAGCGTGCAGTCTAGCGGGGGGTACGAGCAGTACTTC
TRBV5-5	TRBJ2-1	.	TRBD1	CASSPQGASDEQFF	TGTGCCAGCAGCCCTCAGGGGGCTAGCGATGAGCAGTTCTTC